Following are 26 T cell receptor beta chains from one sample sequenced in a study of OX40 agonist ivuxolimab in advanced cancers. TCRdb keeps only in-frame clones here, not all; method: immunoSEQ multiplex PCR. The profile shows some 80,000 clones, approximately 95% of them singletons. This specimen consisted of CD4+ or CD8+ T cells sorted from blood, obtained in a trial of the OX40 agonist ivuxolimab. These receptors all come from an adult with an advanced solid tumor such as melanoma, head and neck, liver or kidney cancer.

V gene TRBV7-9 combines with J gene TRBJ2-3, with TRBD2 as a possible D gene (5 bases). CDR3 size: 13 residues. Trimming removed 5 bases from V and 6 bases from J, with 12 bases in between. CDR1 SEHNR and CDR2 FQNEAQ come from the germline V gene (reference sequence). Here the CDR3 reads CASSPRTRDTQYF. The CDR3 coding sequence is TGTGCCAGCAGCCCCCGAACTAGGGATACGCAGTATTTT.

The CDR3 is CASSIAVGSEAFF. As DNA, the CDR3 is TGTGCCAGTAGTATAGCCGTCGGATCCGAAGCTTTCTTT. The chain carries TRBV19 and TRBJ1-1; D gene ambiguous. From germline, CDR1 is LNHDA and CDR2 SQIVND (reference sequence). This CDR3 is 13 amino acids long. Trimming left V 1 base short and J 8 bases short, with 11 bases between.

The CDR3 bases are TGTGCCAGCACTCAGGTCCCCACAGATACGCAGTATTTT. It encodes CASTQVPTDTQYF. The chain joins TRBV6-5 to TRBJ2-3; D remains unclear. Germline values: CDR1 MNHEY, CDR2 SVGAGI. Trimming cost V 7 bases and J 2 bases, with 10 bases left between them. The CDR3 extends over 13 amino acids.

The chain combines TRBV28 with TRBJ2-7, with 8 bases matching TRBD2. Germline lookup yields CDR1 MDHEN and CDR2 SYDVKM. CDR3 length: 12 amino acids. V was clipped by 2 bases and J by 6 bases; unmatched bases: 0. CDR3 amino acids: CASSLLAGEQYF. CDR3 sequence (DNA): TGTGCCAGCAGTTTACTAGCGGGCGAGCAGTACTTC.

The CDR3 nucleotides read TGTGCCAGCAGCGTGTCAGCCGCCTCTCAAGAGACCCAGTACTTC. Its protein is CASSVSAASQETQYF. The chain has TRBV9 and TRBJ2-5; D call uncertain. Trimming stripped 2 bases from V and 2 bases from J, with 13 bases between. The CDR3 is 15 amino acids. The germline gives CDR1 SGDLS, CDR2 YYNGEE.

The chain is built from TRBV27 and TRBJ2-1; D is perhaps TRBD2 (6 bases). The V end lost 3 bases, the J end lost 3 bases, and 12 bases lay between the germline ends. CDR1 is MNHEY, CDR2 SMNVEV, per germline (reference sequence). The CDR3 has 15 residues. The CDR3 loop is CASSLEGRNYNEQFF. The CDR3 coding sequence is TGTGCCAGCAGTTTGGAGGGTAGAAACTACAATGAGCAGTTCTTC.

CDR3 coding DNA: TGTGCCAGCAGTTTTCGGTCGAACAGGGGACGGGTCGACTATGGCTACACCTTC. Amino acids: CASSFRSNRGRVDYGYTF. The chain uses TRBV28 and TRBJ1-2; TRBD1 agrees at 7 bases. The CDR3 length is 18 residues. CDR1 is MDHEN and CDR2 is SYDVKM in the germline V gene. The trim removed 3 bases at V and 3 bases at J, leaving 16 bases unmatched.

This clone was observed a single time. The chain combines TRBV9 with TRBJ1-1; TRBD1 agrees at 12 bases. The germline CDR1 and CDR2 sequences are SGDLS and YYNGEE. V dropped 4 bases and J dropped 1; count of bases not matched to a gene: 8. The CDR3 sequence is 17 residues long. The CDR3 region is CASSPGTGGRPNTEAFF. In nucleotides, the CDR3 is TGTGCCAGCAGCCCCGGGACAGGGGGCCGACCGAACACTGAAGCTTTCTTT.

This chain uses TRBV11-2 with TRBJ2-7; no firm D call. The CDR3 covers 13 residues. Germline V gene lookup returns CDR1 SGHAT and CDR2 FQNNGV. V lost 1 base and J lost 2, with 6 bases in between. In DNA, the CDR3 is TGTGCCAGCAGCTTAGGCTTAACCTACGAGCAGTACTTC. This sequence encodes CASSLGLTYEQYF. Using reference TRBV11-2 and TRBJ2-7 for the parts outside the CDR3, the full variable domain is EAGVAQSPRYKIIEKRQSVAFWCNPISGHATLYWYQQILGQGPKLLIQFQNNGVVDDSQLPKDRFSAERLKGVDSTLKIQPAKLEDSAVYLCASSLGLTYEQYFGPGTRLTVT.

CDR3 in DNA: TGTGCCTGGAGTGCCCGAACAGGGAGCACTGAAGCTTTCTTT. This codes for CAWSARTGSTEAFF. The V call is TRBV30, the J call TRBJ1-1, with a possible D match to TRBD1 (6 bases). V was pared by 1 base and J by 4 bases, with 13 bases between. Germline values: CDR1 GTSNPN, CDR2 SVGIG (reference sequence). The CDR3 has 14 residues.

V gene TRBV6-5 combines with J gene TRBJ1-1; 8 bases align to TRBD1. V dropped 5 bases and J dropped 5; count of bases not matched to a gene: 7. The CDR3 runs 14 residues. The germline V gene has CDR1 MNHEY and CDR2 SVGAGI. The CDR3 DNA is TGTGCCAGCAGTCTCACAGGGGGTAGTACTGAAGCTTTCTTT. Translating it yields CASSLTGGSTEAFF.

The chain couples TRBV5-1 to TRBJ2-7; tentative D call: TRBD1 (5 bases). This CDR3 is 12 amino acids long. Trimming shortened V by 2 bases and J by 7 bases, and 10 bases separated the two germline ends. Germline V lookup: CDR1 SGHRS, CDR2 YFSETQ. In DNA form, the CDR3 reads TGCGCCAGCAGCTTTTCCTCAGGGGAGCAGTACTTC. It translates to CASSFSSGEQYF.

The V and J genes are TRBV6-6 and TRBJ2-7, with D uncertain. V dropped 7 bases and J dropped 2 bases, with 9 bases sitting between them. CDR1 is MNHNY and CDR2 is SVGAGI in the germline V gene (reference sequence). The CDR3 is 12 amino acids. CDR3 amino acids: CASTVGTYEQYF. The CDR3 DNA follows: TGTGCCAGCACAGTCGGTACCTACGAGCAGTACTTC.

This clone is a singleton in its sample. The chain joins TRBV10-3 to TRBJ2-7, with TRBD1 matching 8 bases. This CDR3 contains 15 residues. V lost 4 bases, J lost 3 bases, and 8 bases stayed unmatched. The germline V gene encodes CDR1 ENHRY and CDR2 SYGVKD. The CDR3, as DNA: TGTGCCATCAGTGCTCCGACAGGGGAAAACTACGAGCAGTACTTC. Translating it yields CAISAPTGENYEQYF.

The V gene is TRBV5-4, the J gene TRBJ1-2; tentative D call: TRBD1 (5 bases). This CDR3 has 13 residues. Between the trimmed V and J ends, which lost 3 bases and 3 bases, there was a span of 9 bases. Per germline, CDR1 SGHNT and CDR2 YYREEE (reference sequence). The CDR3 sequence is CASSWAGDYGYTF. The CDR3 coding sequence is TGTGCCAGCAGCTGGGCGGGGGACTATGGCTACACCTTC. The full variable domain, completed using reference TRBV5-4 and TRBJ1-2, is ETGVTQSPTHLIKTRGQQVTLRCSSQSGHNTVSWYQQALGQGPQFIFQYYREEENGRGNFPPRFSGLQFPNYSSELNVNALELDDSALYLCASSWAGDYGYTFGSGTRLTVV.

This clone was detected once. Written as DNA, the CDR3 is TGTGCCAGCAGTGCCGAGTTTGAAGCTTTCTTT. It codes for CASSAEFEAFF. The chain links TRBV25-1 to TRBJ1-1, with no clear D. With 4 bases removed from V and 7 bases from J, the gap between germline ends came to 7 bases. Germline V gene sequence: CDR1 MGHDK, CDR2 SYGVNS. The CDR3 is made up of 11 amino acids.

Of note for this clone: One end of the junction fails to match germline, which may point to a read error. The chain carries TRBV7-7 and TRBJ2-2, with D perhaps matching TRBD1 or TRBD2 (5 bases each). The CDR3 is made up of 15 amino acids. The V gene's germline CDR1 is SSHAT and CDR2 FNYEAQ (reference sequence). The CDR3 DNA reads TGTGCTAGCAGCCCCGGGACCCCCGTCACCGGGGAGCTGTTTTTT. Translation: CASSPGTPVTGELFF.

The genes are TRBV5-4 and TRBJ1-1; D is uncertain. Looked up from germline, CDR1 is SGHNT and CDR2 is YYREEE (reference sequence). The V gene lost 5 bases and the J gene lost 0 bases, with 14 bases spanning the gap. This CDR3 has 15 residues. CDR3 protein: CASRPLTDLNTEAFF. CDR3 coding DNA: TGTGCCAGCAGACCGTTGACGGACTTGAACACTGAAGCTTTCTTT.

This clone was found once. The chain links TRBV7-2 to TRBJ2-1, with D possibly TRBD2 on 6 matching bases. The CDR3 is 12 residues long. V lost 3 bases to trimming and J lost 9 bases, with 9 bases between them. The germline V gene encodes CDR1 SGHTA and CDR2 FQGNSA. CDR3 bases: TGTGCCAGCAGCTTGGAGGGAGCTGAGCAGTTCTTC. It specifies CASSLEGAEQFF.

The chain combines TRBV7-9 with TRBJ1-5; 10 positions match TRBD1. CDR1 and CDR2 (germline): SEHNR, FQNEAQ (reference sequence). There are 16 residues in the CDR3. The V and J ends lost 4 bases and 4 bases, in that order; junction bases with no gene match: 7. CDR3 residues: CASSSPGQGLNQPQHF. The CDR3 DNA sequence: TGTGCCAGCAGCTCTCCGGGACAGGGGTTAAATCAGCCCCAGCATTTT.

The chain is built from TRBV7-6 and TRBJ1-1; D is perhaps TRBD1 (5 bases). V lost 1 base and J lost 6, with 12 bases in between. Germline assignment: CDR1 SGHVS and CDR2 FNYEAQ. The CDR3 sequence is 14 residues long. The CDR3: CASSLGPGTPEAFF. In nucleotides, the CDR3 is TGTGCCAGCAGCTTAGGGCCCGGGACTCCTGAAGCTTTCTTT.

The chain couples TRBV27 to TRBJ1-2; 8 bases map to TRBD1. From germline, CDR1 is MNHEY and CDR2 SMNVEV (reference sequence). The CDR3 is 14 amino acids. V lost 6 bases and J lost 4; bases outside the gene matches: 7. CDR3 region: CASRSRQGPYGYTF. DNA of the CDR3: TGTGCCAGCAGATCACGACAGGGGCCCTATGGCTACACCTTC.

This clone has a single count. V gene TRBV11-2 combines with J gene TRBJ2-7; the match to TRBD2 covers 11 bases. Germline CDR1 is SGHAT and CDR2 is FQNNGV. This CDR3 has 15 residues. V lost 5 bases to trimming and J lost 1 base; unmatched junction nucleotides: 4. The DNA for the CDR3 is TGTGCCAGCAGCCGCTCTAGCGGGGGGTCCTACGAGCAGTACTTC. Amino acid sequence: CASSRSSGGSYEQYF.

This clone has just one count. The chain couples TRBV27 to TRBJ2-2, with D hard to call. CDR3 length: 12 residues. CDR1 and CDR2 from the germline V gene are MNHEY and SMNVEV (reference sequence). V gave up 2 bases and J gave up 6 bases, with 4 bases separating them. As DNA, the CDR3 is TGTGCCAGCAGTTTAACAGCCGGGGAGCTGTTTTTT. It translates to CASSLTAGELFF.

This clone was seen a single time. The rearrangement joins TRBV9 to TRBJ2-5; TRBD2 matches at 13 bases. The CDR3 extends over 16 amino acids. Germline V lookup: CDR1 SGDLS, CDR2 YYNGEE. After removal of 4 bases from V and 5 bases from J, the junction contained 8 bases not matched to a gene. DNA for the CDR3: TGTGCCAGCAGCCCCGGGACTAGCGGGGTTTCGGAGACCCAGTACTTC. Translated: CASSPGTSGVSETQYF.

In this sample, this clone turned up once. The chain links TRBV27 to TRBJ2-7; D might be TRBD1 or TRBD2, each matching 7 bases. CDR1 MNHEY and CDR2 SMNVEV come from the germline V gene (reference sequence). The CDR3 is 12 residues long. Trimming pared 6 bases from V and 6 bases from J, leaving 12 bases between. Written as DNA, the CDR3 is TGTGCCAGCAGCAGGGGGGGTTCCGAGCAGTACTTC. This codes for CASSRGGSEQYF.